This TCR beta chain was obtained from a study of T cells in Graves' hyperthyroidism and ophthalmopathy. Background on the study: At initial diagnosis, before any treatment had begun, peripheral blood was obtained. Study-level findings and limits: The model anticipated ophthalmopathy a median around six months pre-onset.

Many counts were recorded for this clonotype. Its specificity is unknown. It was RNA transcripts that yielded the amplified TCR beta CDR3 regions. A set of HTBI primers served as the primers for a first-round RT-PCR of the TCR CDR3. TCRdb passed the multiplex PCR reads through MiXCR, listing each CDR3 protein once. Counted here are some 500,000 distinct CDR3 sequences, around 22% occurring once; the ten biggest clones make up about 10%. Exclusion criteria comprised uncontrolled infection, other autoimmune disease, pregnancy or lactation. The PBMCs were taken from around 9 ml of fresh peripheral blood. Trimming cost V 3 bases and J 2 bases; bases outside gene matches: 10. This CDR3 has 15 residues. Per germline, CDR1 DFQATT and CDR2 SNEGSKA (reference sequence).

This chain connects TRBV20-1 to TRBJ2-7, with TRBD1 matching over 7 bases. The sequenced sample consisted of blood. This TCR was recovered from a young woman with Graves' ophthalmopathy. Written as DNA, the CDR3 is TGCAGTGCTAGCTCTCACCGACAGGGCCCCTACGAGCAGTACTTC. Residues: CSASSHRQGPYEQYF.